This passage covers 30 T cell receptor beta chains from one sample sequenced in a study of Tregs in tolerant kidney transplant recipients. Profiled with immunoSEQ multiplex PCR; TCRdb holds only in-frame clones, not every one. Of over 55,000 clones listed, around 82% were seen once; the top ten hold around 5.2%. The sample was CD4+ T cells from blood. The receptors here all came from a human donor in good health.

The chain recombines TRBV9 with TRBJ1-6; D gene unclear. Germline lookup yields CDR1 SGDLS and CDR2 YYNGEE. This CDR3 spans 15 amino acids. V was shortened by 2 bases and J by 0 bases, with 6 bases between the two germline ends. This CDR3 reads CASSVGSSYNSPLHF. The CDR3 DNA reads TGTGCCAGCAGCGTTGGGAGCTCCTATAATTCACCCCTCCACTTT.

This rearrangement joins TRBV10-1 to TRBJ2-6; the D gene is possibly TRBD1 (6 bases). CDR3 length equals 15 residues. Germline values: CDR1 WNHNN, CDR2 SYGVQD (reference sequence). V lost 8 bases to trimming and J lost 0 bases, with 11 bases between them. The DNA of the CDR3 is TGCGCCAGCGGGGGCGCGCGCTCTGGGGCCAACGTCCTGACTTTC. This encodes CASGGARSGANVLTF.

J is TRBJ1-1 and V is TRBV11-3; 8 bases align to TRBD1. The CDR3 runs to 15 residues. The J segment lost 0 bases and the V segment lost 10 bases, leaving 10 bases of the junction unmatched. Germline V lookup: CDR1 SGHNT, CDR2 YENEEA. CDR3 amino acids: CATRPGTGLNTEAFF. In nucleotides, the CDR3 is TGTGCCACCCGTCCCGGGACAGGTTTGAACACTGAAGCTTTCTTT. Using reference TRBV11-3 and TRBJ1-1 for the parts outside the CDR3, the full variable domain is EAGVVQSPRYKIIEKKQPVAFWCNPISGHNTLYWYLQNLGQGPELLIRYENEEAVDDSQLPKDRFSAERLKGVDSTLKIQPAELGDSAVYLCATRPGTGLNTEAFFGQGTRLTVV.

The gene calls are TRBV4-3 and TRBJ2-4; D might be TRBD1 (5 bases). Trimming removed 5 bases from V and 5 bases from J, with 22 bases in between. This CDR3 is 17 amino acids long. The germline V gene has CDR1 LGHNA and CDR2 YSLEER. This CDR3 reads CASSRTKVPRAENIQYF. The CDR3 bases are TGCGCCAGCAGCAGAACAAAGGTCCCCAGGGCTGAAAACATTCAGTACTTC.

As regards this clone: The junction and the germline gene differ at one end; a read error may be behind it. The genes are TRBV19 and TRBJ2-7, with D possibly being TRBD2 (6 bases). Per germline, CDR1 LNHDA and CDR2 SQIVND (reference sequence). CDR3 size: 11 residues. In DNA form, the CDR3 reads TGTGCCAGTAGTAAACGGGACTTTGAGGCCTTC. This encodes CASSKRDFEAF.

The rearrangement uses TRBV19 and TRBJ1-1; D possibly corresponds to TRBD1 (5 bases). The CDR3 covers 14 residues. The germline CDR1 and CDR2 sequences are LNHDA and SQIVND (reference sequence). With 7 bases removed from V and 4 bases from J, the gap between germline ends came to 16 bases. The CDR3 sequence: CASIMGGFGTEAFF. The CDR3, as DNA: TGTGCCAGTATCATGGGGGGTTTCGGCACTGAAGCTTTCTTT. The variable domain in full, with the rest retrieved from reference TRBV19 and TRBJ1-1, is DGGITQSPKYLFRKEGQNVTLSCEQNLNHDAMYWYRQDPGQGLRLIYYSQIVNDFQKGDIAEGYSVSREKKESFPLTVTSAQKNPTAFYLCASIMGGFGTEAFFGQGTRLTVV.

The genes are TRBV4-2 and TRBJ1-3; 8 nucleotides match TRBD1. CDR3 size: 15 residues. Trimming cost V 0 bases and J 3 bases; bases outside gene matches: 1. The germline V gene has CDR1 LGHNA and CDR2 YNFKEQ. CDR3 sequence: CASSQDTGGGNTIYF. The DNA of the CDR3 is TGTGCCAGCAGCCAAGATACAGGGGGTGGAAACACCATATATTTT.

This clone was counted between two and nine times. The chain has TRBV11-1 and TRBJ2-3; D is unclear. Per germline, CDR1 SGHAT and CDR2 FQDESV (reference sequence). V shed 3 bases and J shed 0 bases, with 10 bases lying between them. CDR3 size: 15 residues. Here the CDR3 DNA reads TGTGCCAGCAGCTTCCGCCAGCTTAGCACAGATACGCAGTATTTT. Encoded protein: CASSFRQLSTDTQYF.

The V gene is TRBV29-1, the J gene TRBJ2-1; no clear D gene. The CDR3 has 10 residues. The ends were cut back, 7 bases at V and 9 bases at J, with 10 bases in the middle. Germline CDR1 and CDR2: SQVTM and ANQGSEA. CDR3 in DNA: TGCAGCGCTAGTATGGTTGAGCAGTTCTTC. Residues: CSASMVEQFF.

The rearrangement links TRBV9 to TRBJ1-2; TRBD1 aligns across 12 bases. The germline CDR1 and CDR2 sequences are SGDLS and YYNGEE. This CDR3 has 14 residues. Trimming at V came to 5 bases and at J to 4 bases, leaving 3 bases not matched to a gene. The CDR3 protein is CASSPGQGAYGYTF. CDR3 nucleotide sequence: TGTGCCAGCAGTCCGGGACAGGGGGCCTATGGCTACACCTTC. Based on the CDR3 plus reference TRBV9 and TRBJ1-2, the full variable domain is DSGVTQTPKHLITATGQRVTLRCSPRSGDLSVYWYQQSLDQGLQFLIQYYNGEERAKGNILERFSAQQFPDLHSELNLSSLELGDSALYFCASSPGQGAYGYTFGSGTRLTVV.

The rearrangement joins TRBV7-2 to TRBJ2-3; a weak D match, TRBD2 (5 bases). Germline V gene lookup returns CDR1 SGHTA and CDR2 FQGNSA. The CDR3 has 14 amino acids. Deletions cut 5 bases from V and 1 base from J, with 10 bases between. As DNA, the CDR3 is TGTGCCAGCAGCCTTCAGAGGGGCACAGATACGCAGTATTTT. This translates into CASSLQRGTDTQYF.

The chain combines TRBV5-1 with TRBJ2-7, with D possibly matching TRBD2 (5 bases). CDR1 is SGHRS and CDR2 is YFSETQ in the germline V gene. Trimming stripped 3 bases from V and 6 bases from J, with 22 bases between. The CDR3 spans 16 residues. The CDR3 sequence is CASSSYFGTSAREQYF. The CDR3 DNA reads TGCGCCAGCAGCTCTTATTTCGGTACTAGTGCACGCGAGCAGTACTTC.

The gene calls are TRBV6-6 and TRBJ2-1; TRBD1 might be the D (6 bases). Germline V lookup: CDR1 MNHNY, CDR2 SVGAGI (reference sequence). CDR3 length: 11 residues. With 6 bases removed from V and 8 bases from J, the gap between germline ends came to 8 bases. The CDR3 nucleotides read TGTGCCAGCAGCAGGGGCGATGAGCAGTTCTTC. This translates into CASSRGDEQFF.

The rearrangement links TRBV19 to TRBJ2-3, with D uncertain. This CDR3 has 14 residues. With 1 base removed from V and 4 bases from J, the gap between germline ends came to 9 bases. The V gene's germline CDR1 is LNHDA and CDR2 SQIVND (reference sequence). CDR3 protein: CASSIGGSPDTQYF. CDR3 DNA: TGTGCCAGTAGTATAGGAGGAAGCCCAGATACGCAGTATTTT.

This clone was recorded a few times. The J gene is TRBJ1-6, the V gene TRBV27, with D perhaps matching TRBD1 (6 bases). Trimming left V 2 bases short and J 6 bases short, with 14 bases between. The germline gives CDR1 MNHEY, CDR2 SMNVEV (reference sequence). The CDR3 runs to 16 residues. Written as DNA, the CDR3 is TGTGCCAGCAGTTTACTTCCAAGGGGGGGTAATTCACCCCTCCACTTT. Encoded protein: CASSLLPRGGNSPLHF.

This chain uses TRBV5-1 with TRBJ2-1, with D perhaps TRBD2 (6 bases). CDR1 is SGHRS and CDR2 is YFSETQ in the germline V gene. The CDR3 extends over 13 amino acids. V was pared by 0 bases and J by 7 bases, with 8 bases between. The CDR3 nucleotides are TGCGCCAGCAGCTTGGTTGCGGGGAATGAGCAGTTCTTC. Translation: CASSLVAGNEQFF.

This clone was picked up one time. The rearrangement links TRBV5-1 to TRBJ2-5; D is perhaps TRBD2 (5 bases). The CDR3 has 14 amino acids. Germline CDR1 reads SGHRS; CDR2 reads YFSETQ. The ends were cut back, 4 bases at V and 0 bases at J, with 10 bases in the middle. The CDR3: CASSPGTHQETQYF. Written as DNA, the CDR3 is TGCGCCAGCAGCCCGGGAACACACCAAGAGACCCAGTACTTC. The variable domain in full, completed from reference TRBV5-1 and TRBJ2-5, reads KAGVTQTPRYLIKTRGQQVTLSCSPISGHRSVSWYQQTPGQGLQFLFEYFSETQRNKGNFPGRFSGRQFSNSRSEMNVSTLELGDSALYLCASSPGTHQETQYFGPGTRLLVL.

The chain carries TRBV5-4 and TRBJ2-5, with 7 bases matching TRBD2. V was clipped by 5 bases and J by 1 base; unmatched bases: 5. Germline assignment: CDR1 SGHNT and CDR2 YYREEE (reference sequence). The CDR3 is 14 amino acids. Here the CDR3 DNA reads TGTGCCAGCAGGAGGGACTATTCCCAAGAGACCCAGTACTTC. Translating gives CASRRDYSQETQYF.

This chain uses TRBV5-1 with TRBJ2-7; D gene uncertain. Per germline, CDR1 SGHRS and CDR2 YFSETQ. The CDR3 runs 16 residues. The germline V and J ends were trimmed by 0 bases and 0 bases, with 13 bases remaining between them. The CDR3 protein is CASSLEPNTRSYEQYF. The CDR3 DNA is TGCGCCAGCAGCTTGGAGCCTAACACGCGCTCCTACGAGCAGTACTTC.

The chain has TRBV7-9 and TRBJ2-2, with D uncertain. Per the germline V gene, CDR1 is SEHNR and CDR2 is FQNEAQ (reference sequence). Trimming left V 5 bases short and J 5 bases short, with 12 bases between. The CDR3 is 14 residues long. As DNA, the CDR3 is TGTGCCAGCAGCCGTCTCTTCGAAACCGGGGAGCTGTTTTTT. It is translated as CASSRLFETGELFF.

The genes are TRBV4-2 and TRBJ2-3; 9 nucleotides match TRBD1. The V and J ends lost 4 bases and 0 bases, in that order; junction bases with no gene match: 8. CDR1 and CDR2 from the germline V gene are LGHNA and YNFKEQ. CDR3 length: 17 residues. The CDR3 DNA sequence: TGTGCCAGCAGCCTTTCCTCACAGGGGGCTAGCACAGATACGCAGTATTTT. It is translated as CASSLSSQGASTDTQYF.

The rearrangement joins TRBV19 to TRBJ1-4; TRBD1 is a possible D gene (5 bases). Looked up from germline, CDR1 is LNHDA and CDR2 is SQIVND (reference sequence). Trimming cost V 6 bases and J 4 bases, with 12 bases left between them. The CDR3 sequence is 14 residues long. CDR3 sequence: CASSGGPVNEKLFF. The CDR3 nucleotides read TGTGCCAGTAGCGGGGGACCGGTTAATGAAAAACTGTTTTTT.

V and J are TRBV7-3 and TRBJ1-2; D gene uncertain. Germline CDR1 is SGHTA and CDR2 is FQGTGA. The V end was cut by 6 bases, the J end by 7 bases, with 15 bases between. The CDR3 is 13 residues long. CDR3 sequence (DNA): TGTGCCAGCAGAGAGAACCAGGTGTCTGGCTACACCTTC. Residues: CASRENQVSGYTF.

A single count supports this clone. The rearrangement uses TRBV5-1 and TRBJ2-3; D may be TRBD2 (6 bases). Germline V gene sequence: CDR1 SGHRS, CDR2 YFSETQ. The CDR3 loop spans 14 amino acids. The V and J ends lost 2 bases and 4 bases respectively, with 11 bases between them. CDR3 sequence reads: CASSLGGVADTQYF. CDR3 bases: TGCGCCAGCAGCTTAGGCGGGGTCGCAGATACGCAGTATTTT.

The chain uses TRBV12-5 and TRBJ2-1; 7 nucleotides match TRBD2. This CDR3 is 15 amino acids long. With V trimmed by 0 bases and J by 5 bases, 4 bases remained unmatched. Germline V gene sequence: CDR1 LGHNT, CDR2 FRNRAP. The CDR3 loop reads CASGLVLGGDNEQFF. CDR3 bases: TGTGCTAGTGGTTTGGTACTGGGAGGGGACAATGAGCAGTTCTTC.

J is TRBJ2-1 and V is TRBV27; D is undetermined. Between the trimmed V and J ends, which lost 6 bases and 8 bases, there was a span of 14 bases. The CDR3 has 13 residues. Germline CDR1 and CDR2: MNHEY and SMNVEV (reference sequence). The CDR3 nucleotides read TGTGCCAGCAGGGATGATAGCTCCTATGAGCAGTTCTTC. Protein product: CASRDDSSYEQFF.

This clone occurred once. The chain joins TRBV19 to TRBJ2-1, with 13 positions matching TRBD2. Germline loops: CDR1 LNHDA, CDR2 SQIVND (reference sequence). The CDR3 length is 15 residues. V lost 4 bases, J lost 7 bases, and 4 bases stayed unmatched. The CDR3, as DNA: TGTGCCAGTAGTAGGCGGACTAGCGGGGGTAATGAGCAGTTCTTC. Its protein product is CASSRRTSGGNEQFF. The variable domain in full, completed from reference TRBV19 and TRBJ2-1, reads DGGITQSPKYLFRKEGQNVTLSCEQNLNHDAMYWYRQDPGQGLRLIYYSQIVNDFQKGDIAEGYSVSREKKESFPLTVTSAQKNPTAFYLCASSRRTSGGNEQFFGPGTRLTVL.

The chain combines TRBV5-6 with TRBJ2-3, with a tentative D call TRBD2 (5 bases). Trimming pared 0 bases from V and 6 bases from J, leaving 8 bases between. Germline CDR1 SGHDT, CDR2 YYEEEE. The CDR3 runs 13 residues. CDR3 protein: CASSLGRTDTQYF. For the CDR3, the DNA is TGTGCCAGCAGCTTGGGGAGGACGGATACGCAGTATTTT.

This rearrangement joins TRBV19 to TRBJ1-5; D possibly corresponds to TRBD1 (5 bases). This CDR3 has 16 amino acids. CDR1 is LNHDA and CDR2 is SQIVND in the germline V gene (reference sequence). V was shortened by 7 bases and J by 2 bases, with 18 bases between the two germline ends. CDR3 protein: CASTPLVGGGNQPQHF. Here the CDR3 DNA reads TGTGCCAGTACCCCCTTGGTGGGGGGGGGCAATCAGCCCCAGCATTTT.

This clone has just a few counts. The chain joins TRBV6-6 to TRBJ2-5; D is unresolved. Trimming left V 9 bases short and J 3 bases short, with 17 bases between. CDR3 size: 14 residues. Germline lookup yields CDR1 MNHNY and CDR2 SVGAGI (reference sequence). The DNA of the CDR3 is TGTGCCAGAAGGTTGTATGGCAGAAAAGAGACCCAGTACTTC. Its protein product is CARRLYGRKETQYF.